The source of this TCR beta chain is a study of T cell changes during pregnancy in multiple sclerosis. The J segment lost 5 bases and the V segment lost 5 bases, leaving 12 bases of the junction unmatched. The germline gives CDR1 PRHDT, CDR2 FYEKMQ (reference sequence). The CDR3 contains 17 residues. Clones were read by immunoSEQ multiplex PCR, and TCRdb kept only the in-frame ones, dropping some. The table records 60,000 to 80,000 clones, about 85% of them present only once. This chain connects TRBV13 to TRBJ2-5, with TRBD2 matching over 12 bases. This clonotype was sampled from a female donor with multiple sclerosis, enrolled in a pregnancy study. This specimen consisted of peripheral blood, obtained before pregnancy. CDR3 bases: TGTGCCAGCAGCCTTAGAGCTAGCGGGAGGGGGACGGAGACCCAGTACTTC. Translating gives CASSLRASGRGTETQYF.